A single sample is the source of the 22 T cell receptor beta chains below, sequenced in a study of T cell responses to AZD1222 COVID-19 vaccine. Measured with immunoSEQ multiplex PCR; TCRdb has only the in-frame clones, and not every one. The sample records some 100,000 clones, roughly 92% being singletons. Source: peripheral blood, taken 28 days after the second AZD1222 dose. Every receptor here comes from an adult who received the AZD1222 COVID-19 vaccine.

The chain links TRBV2 to TRBJ1-5; 12 positions match TRBD1. The CDR3 totals 18 residues. In germline, CDR1 is SNHLY, CDR2 FYNNEI. Unmatched junction bases numbered 11, after V lost 2 bases and J lost 6 bases. The CDR3, as DNA: TGTGCCAGCAGTGAACGGGACAGGGGGCCTTCCGCTGGTCAGCCCCAGCATTTT. Translation gives CASSERDRGPSAGQPQHF.

This chain links TRBV6-6 with TRBJ1-2; D unclear. With 6 bases removed from V and 4 bases from J, the gap between germline ends came to 12 bases. CDR1 and CDR2 from the germline V gene are MNHNY and SVGAGI (reference sequence). The CDR3 contains 13 residues. The CDR3 loop reads CASSPRETYGYTF. The CDR3 DNA follows: TGTGCCAGCAGCCCACGAGAGACCTATGGCTACACCTTC.

The rearrangement links TRBV28 to TRBJ1-4; D possibly corresponds to TRBD1 (5 bases). Per germline, CDR1 MDHEN and CDR2 SYDVKM. The V end lost 4 bases, the J end lost 5 bases, and 8 bases lay between the germline ends. This CDR3 contains 13 residues. The chain's CDR3 is CASSSGENEKLFF. The CDR3 bases are TGTGCCAGCAGTTCGGGGGAAAATGAAAAACTGTTTTTT. Complete variable domain (other parts from reference TRBV28 and TRBJ1-4): DVKVTQSSRYLVKRTGEKVFLECVQDMDHENMFWYRQDPGLGLRLIYFSYDVKMKEKGDIPEGYSVSREKKERFSLILESASTNQTSMYLCASSSGENEKLFFGSGTQLSVL.

This chain joins TRBV7-9 and TRBJ1-2; maybe TRBD1 (5 bases). Deletions cut 1 base from V and 4 bases from J, with 7 bases between. The germline CDR1 and CDR2 sequences are SEHNR and FQNEAQ (reference sequence). The CDR3 contains 13 residues. DNA for the CDR3: TGTGCCAGCAGCTTAGATCAGGGCTATGGCTACACCTTC. Residues: CASSLDQGYGYTF.

This chain connects TRBV29-1 to TRBJ1-2, with unresolved D. The CDR3 sequence is 12 residues long. The germline V gene encodes CDR1 SQVTM and CDR2 ANQGSEA. Trimming removed 8 bases from V and 6 bases from J, with 16 bases in between. CDR3 in amino acids: CSTRVGDNGYTF. CDR3 nucleotides: TGCAGCACCCGAGTCGGGGATAATGGCTACACCTTC.

This chain links TRBV28 with TRBJ1-5, with D perhaps TRBD1 (5 bases). The V gene's germline CDR1 is MDHEN and CDR2 SYDVKM. This CDR3 is 14 amino acids long. V lost 7 bases and J 3 bases, leaving 13 bases between the germline ends. CDR3 amino acids: CASTLWGDNQPQHF. Written as DNA, the CDR3 is TGTGCCAGCACCCTTTGGGGGGACAATCAGCCCCAGCATTTT.

The chain uses TRBV7-8 and TRBJ1-4; D is possibly TRBD1 (5 bases). Germline assignment: CDR1 SGHVS and CDR2 FQNEAQ. With 2 bases removed from V and 7 bases from J, the gap between germline ends came to 20 bases. The CDR3 runs to 17 residues. CDR3: CASSLILGGADGEKLFF. CDR3 DNA sequence: TGTGCCAGCAGCTTAATTCTTGGTGGGGCTGACGGTGAAAAACTGTTTTTT.

The chain couples TRBV7-9 to TRBJ2-3; D is possibly TRBD1 (6 bases). The V gene lost 4 bases and the J gene lost 0 bases, with 17 bases spanning the gap. Germline values: CDR1 SEHNR, CDR2 FQNEAQ (reference sequence). The CDR3 runs to 17 residues. In DNA, the CDR3 is TGTGCCAGCAGCTCCTACCGGGACACCAGGAGCACAGATACGCAGTATTTT. Translation: CASSSYRDTRSTDTQYF. Full variable domain (outside the CDR3, taken from reference TRBV7-9 and TRBJ2-3): DTGVSQNPRHKITKRGQNVTFRCDPISEHNRLYWYRQTLGQGPEFLTYFQNEAQLEKSRLLSDRFSAERPKGSFSTLEIQRTEQGDSAMYLCASSSYRDTRSTDTQYFGPGTRLTVL.

The chain uses TRBV7-9 and TRBJ2-1; 11 nucleotides line up with TRBD1. J lost 9 bases, V lost 1 base, and 8 bases had no gene match. Per the germline V gene, CDR1 is SEHNR and CDR2 is FQNEAQ (reference sequence). The CDR3 has 16 amino acids. The chain's CDR3 is CASSLGTGGNGPEQFF. The CDR3 region has the DNA TGTGCCAGCAGCTTAGGGACAGGGGGCAATGGTCCTGAGCAGTTCTTC.

The chain links TRBV19 to TRBJ2-6, with D perhaps TRBD1 or TRBD2 (5 bases each). V gave up 7 bases and J gave up 0 bases, with 10 bases separating them. This CDR3 contains 15 residues. Germline CDR1 and CDR2: LNHDA and SQIVND (reference sequence). The chain's CDR3 is CASMGRNSGANVLTF. The CDR3 DNA sequence: TGTGCCAGTATGGGACGGAACTCTGGGGCCAACGTCCTGACTTTC.

V is TRBV9 and J is TRBJ1-4; D is undetermined. The V gene's germline CDR1 is SGDLS and CDR2 YYNGEE. V lost 0 bases and J 4 bases, leaving 13 bases between the germline ends. CDR3 length: 16 amino acids. This chain's CDR3 is CASSVGGFPGNEKLFF. CDR3 nucleotides: TGTGCCAGCAGCGTAGGAGGGTTCCCTGGTAATGAAAAACTGTTTTTT. Full variable domain (remainder filled in from reference TRBV9 and TRBJ1-4): DSGVTQTPKHLITATGQRVTLRCSPRSGDLSVYWYQQSLDQGLQFLIQYYNGEERAKGNILERFSAQQFPDLHSELNLSSLELGDSALYFCASSVGGFPGNEKLFFGSGTQLSVL.

The genes are TRBV6-2 or TRBV6-3 and TRBJ2-1; unclear D gene. CDR3 length: 13 amino acids. V lost 3 bases and J lost 10, with 13 bases in between. Looked up from germline, CDR1 is MNHEY and CDR2 is SVGEGT. In DNA, the CDR3 is TGTGCCAGCAGTTATTCTAGGGCTAACGAGCAGTTCTTC. Encoded protein: CASSYSRANEQFF.

This chain joins TRBV18 and TRBJ2-5; D ambiguous. Deletions cut 4 bases from V and 1 base from J, with 1 base between. The CDR3 sequence is 11 residues long. Germline V lookup: CDR1 KGHSH, CDR2 LQKENI. The DNA of the CDR3 is TGTGCCAGCTCACTCCAAGAGACCCAGTACTTC. Protein product: CASSLQETQYF.

The chain's CDR3 is CASSTRQGRGEKLFF. CDR3 DNA: TGTGCCAGTAGTACGAGACAGGGGCGGGGAGAAAAACTGTTTTTT. The chain recombines TRBV19 with TRBJ1-4, with 8 bases aligning to TRBD1. The germline V gene encodes CDR1 LNHDA and CDR2 SQIVND (reference sequence). J was trimmed by 8 bases and V by 4 bases; bases with no gene match: 9. This CDR3 region has 15 residues.

The chain has TRBV19 and TRBJ2-1; TRBD1 might be the D (5 bases). Germline lookup yields CDR1 LNHDA and CDR2 SQIVND (reference sequence). The CDR3 spans 16 residues. Trimming cost V 1 base and J 2 bases, with 12 bases left between them. The CDR3 loop is CASSIARTPTYNEQFF. For the CDR3, the DNA is TGTGCCAGTAGTATAGCCCGGACACCCACCTACAATGAGCAGTTCTTC.

The V gene is TRBV5-1, the J gene TRBJ2-5; D remains unclear. Germline CDR1 is SGHRS and CDR2 is YFSETQ. This CDR3 comprises 14 residues. V was pared by 0 bases and J by 0 bases, with 6 bases between. The CDR3 region is CASSLGGNQETQYF. CDR3 nucleotides: TGCGCCAGCAGCTTGGGTGGGAACCAAGAGACCCAGTACTTC.

This clone showed up just a few times. The V call is TRBV7-2, the J call TRBJ2-7; unclear D gene. The CDR3 runs 14 residues. The ends were cut back, 5 bases at V and 0 bases at J, with 11 bases in the middle. In germline, CDR1 is SGHTA, CDR2 FQGNSA. The DNA of the CDR3 is TGTGCCAGCAGCCCCCGCTTAAGCTCCTACGAGCAGTACTTC. Protein sequence: CASSPRLSSYEQYF.

For this clone: A much larger clone lies one base from this, so it may be a read error. V and J are TRBV25-1 and TRBJ2-6; D is unresolved. Germline V lookup: CDR1 MGHDK, CDR2 SYGVNS. The CDR3 has 14 amino acids. V was shortened by 3 bases and J by 0 bases, with 3 bases between the two germline ends. For the CDR3, the DNA is TGTGCCAGCAGTGAGAGCTCTGGGGCCAACGTCCTGACTTTC. It translates to CASSESSGANVLTF. Looking up the rest from reference TRBV25-1 and TRBJ2-6 gives the full variable domain: EADIYQTPRYLVIGTGKKITLECSQTMGHDKMYWYQQDPGMELHLIHYSYGVNSTEKGDLSSESTVSRIRTEHFPLTLESARPSHTSQYLCASSESSGANVLTFGAGSRLTVL.

This chain uses TRBV4-2 with TRBJ2-5; 13 bases fit TRBD2. V lost 3 bases and J lost 2; bases outside the gene matches: 6. CDR1 and CDR2 (germline): LGHNA, YNFKEQ. The CDR3 contains 17 residues. CDR3 DNA: TGTGCCAGCAGCCACCGACTAGCGGGGGGCCTACAAGAGACCCAGTACTTC. Protein sequence: CASSHRLAGGLQETQYF.

This clone was detected once. The chain employs TRBV18 and TRBJ2-7; D unresolved. The CDR3 is 14 amino acids. Germline lookup yields CDR1 KGHSH and CDR2 LQKENI. Trimming took 1 base from V and 2 from J, leaving 9 bases between them. The DNA of the CDR3 is TGTGCCAGCTCACCACGTAGGGAAACCTACGAGCAGTACTTC. Translated, it gives CASSPRRETYEQYF.

This rearrangement joins TRBV30 to TRBJ1-5, with 9 bases matching TRBD1. The length of the CDR3 is 14 residues. Trimming removed 0 bases from V and 8 bases from J; junction bases left unmatched: 5. CDR1 is GTSNPN and CDR2 is SVGIG in the germline V gene (reference sequence). The CDR3 bases are TGTGCCTGGAGTGTTACAGGGGGCCAGGAGCCCCAGCATTTT. This sequence encodes CAWSVTGGQEPQHF.

The chain links TRBV28 to TRBJ1-2; a possible D gene is TRBD1 (6 bases). This CDR3 is 13 amino acids long. Germline values: CDR1 MDHEN, CDR2 SYDVKM. The V and J ends lost 7 bases and 10 bases respectively, with 19 bases between them. Here the CDR3 DNA reads TGTGCCAGCACCTCTCCGAGCGGGACAATCTACACCTTC. Protein product: CASTSPSGTIYTF.